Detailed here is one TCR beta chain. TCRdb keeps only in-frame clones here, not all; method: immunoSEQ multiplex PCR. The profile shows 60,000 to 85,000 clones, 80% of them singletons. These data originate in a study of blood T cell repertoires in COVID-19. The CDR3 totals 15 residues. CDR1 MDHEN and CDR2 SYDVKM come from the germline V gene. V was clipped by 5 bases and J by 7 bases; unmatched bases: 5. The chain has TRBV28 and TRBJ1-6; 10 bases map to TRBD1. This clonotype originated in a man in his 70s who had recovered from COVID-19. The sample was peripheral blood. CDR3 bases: TGTGCCAGCAGTCCGGGACAGGGGAGGAATTCACCCCTCCACTTT. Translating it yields CASSPGQGRNSPLHF. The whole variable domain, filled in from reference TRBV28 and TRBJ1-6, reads DVKVTQSSRYLVKRTGEKVFLECVQDMDHENMFWYRQDPGLGLRLIYFSYDVKMKEKGDIPEGYSVSREKKERFSLILESASTNQTSMYLCASSPGQGRNSPLHFGNGTRLTVT.